The 18 T cell receptor beta chains given below trace back to one sample, sequenced in a study of shared clonotypes between healthy human individuals. Libraries were prepared by immunoSEQ multiplex PCR; TCRdb keeps only in-frame clonotypes and omits some of them. The sample records about 1 million clones, about 77% being singletons. Input material: memory CD4+ T cells sorted from blood. Indicated subset: CD45RA-negative fraction. The receptors shown here come from a man between 18 and 35 years old in good health.

This sequence joins TRBV19 and TRBJ2-7, with 7 positions matching TRBD1. Germline trimming cut 3 bases from V and 2 bases from J; bases unmatched to any gene: 4. CDR3 size: 14 residues. Germline CDR1 LNHDA, CDR2 SQIVND (reference sequence). The CDR3 DNA reads as TGTGCCAGTAGTATTGGGCAGGGGGCCTACGAGCAGTACTTC. It codes for CASSIGQGAYEQYF. Together with reference TRBV19 and TRBJ2-7, the CDR3 gives the full variable domain: DGGITQSPKYLFRKEGQNVTLSCEQNLNHDAMYWYRQDPGQGLRLIYYSQIVNDFQKGDIAEGYSVSREKKESFPLTVTSAQKNPTAFYLCASSIGQGAYEQYFGPGTRLTVT.

The chain combines TRBV6-5 with TRBJ2-7; 11 bases are shared with TRBD1. The CDR3 is made up of 14 amino acids. Germline trimming cut 5 bases from V and 7 bases from J; bases unmatched to any gene: 7. Germline V lookup: CDR1 MNHEY, CDR2 SVGAGI. In DNA, the CDR3 is TGTGCCAGCAGTCCAGGACAGGGGGCTAGTGAGCAGTACTTC. Its translation is CASSPGQGASEQYF.

The genes are TRBV7-9 and TRBJ1-2; 7 nucleotides match TRBD1. This CDR3 contains 13 residues. J was trimmed by 7 bases and V by 5 bases; bases with no gene match: 7. From germline, CDR1 is SEHNR and CDR2 FQNEAQ (reference sequence). CDR3 loop: CASSLGGAGGYTF. The DNA of the CDR3 is TGTGCCAGCAGCCTAGGGGGCGCGGGTGGCTACACCTTC.

This rearrangement joins TRBV4-1 to TRBJ1-2; TRBD1 might be the D (5 bases). The CDR3 runs 16 residues. The germline CDR1 and CDR2 sequences are MGHRA and YSYEKL. Trimming shortened V by 3 bases and J by 8 bases, and 22 bases separated the two germline ends. CDR3: CASSQATGLLLGGYTF. DNA of the CDR3: TGCGCCAGCAGCCAGGCGACGGGACTGCTTTTAGGGGGCTACACCTTC.

Written as DNA, the CDR3 is TGCGCCAGCAGGACGGGCAGCGGGCTTAACAATGAGCAGTTCTTC. Translating gives CASRTGSGLNNEQFF. The chain recombines TRBV5-1 with TRBJ2-1; D is possibly TRBD2 (6 bases). Germline V gene data show CDR1 as SGHRS and CDR2 as YFSETQ. The CDR3 totals 15 residues. Trimming cost V 5 bases and J 5 bases, with 17 bases left between them.

The V gene is TRBV5-4, the J gene TRBJ1-2, with TRBD1 matching 12 bases. The CDR3 has 16 residues. CDR1 is SGHNT, CDR2 YYREEE, per germline (reference sequence). The J segment lost 8 bases and the V segment lost 0 bases, leaving 8 bases of the junction unmatched. The CDR3, as DNA: TGTGCCAGCAGCTTGGGGCCGGGACAGGGGGCTGTCGGCTACACCTTC. The encoded protein is CASSLGPGQGAVGYTF. The whole variable domain, filled in from reference TRBV5-4 and TRBJ1-2, reads ETGVTQSPTHLIKTRGQQVTLRCSSQSGHNTVSWYQQALGQGPQFIFQYYREEENGRGNFPPRFSGLQFPNYSSELNVNALELDDSALYLCASSLGPGQGAVGYTFGSGTRLTVV.

The CDR3 sequence: CASSLVSPSGGDTQYF. The CDR3 DNA reads TGTGCCAGCAGCTTAGTCTCGCCTAGCGGTGGGGATACGCAGTATTTT. V usage is TRBV7-8 and J usage is TRBJ2-3, with 7 bases that match TRBD2. J gave up 6 bases and V 1 base, and 10 bases lay outside the gene matches. CDR1 is SGHVS, CDR2 FQNEAQ, per germline. The CDR3 runs to 16 residues.

The chain recombines TRBV5-1 with TRBJ1-3; 7 bases match TRBD1. Germline lookup yields CDR1 SGHRS and CDR2 YFSETQ. CDR3 length equals 17 residues. Germline trimming cut 3 bases from V and 2 bases from J; bases unmatched to any gene: 11. In DNA, the CDR3 is TGCGCCAGCAGCTCCGGACAGGATTTTGGACCTGGAAACACCATATATTTT. Residues: CASSSGQDFGPGNTIYF.

The V call is TRBV6-5, the J call TRBJ1-2; TRBD1 matches 8 bases. Per the germline V gene, CDR1 is MNHEY and CDR2 is SVGAGI. The CDR3 loop spans 15 amino acids. The junction had 7 bases not matched to a gene; V was cut back by 5 bases and J by 2 bases. CDR3 protein: CASSTRRGRNYGYTF. Here the CDR3 DNA reads TGTGCCAGCAGTACCCGCAGGGGGCGGAACTATGGCTACACCTTC.

The J gene is TRBJ2-7, the V gene TRBV6-5; 9 positions agree with TRBD2. The length of the CDR3 is 13 residues. The germline V gene has CDR1 MNHEY and CDR2 SVGAGI. After removal of 2 bases from V and 6 bases from J, the junction contained 2 bases not matched to a gene. In nucleotides, the CDR3 is TGTGCCAGCAGTTACGTAGCGGGAGCCGAGCAGTACTTC. This gives the protein CASSYVAGAEQYF.

Only one count was recorded for this clone. The CDR3 sequence: CASSLRRVPTGTDTQYF. The CDR3 DNA reads as TGTGCCAGCAGCTTACGACGGGTGCCCACGGGCACAGATACGCAGTATTTT. V is TRBV7-2 and J is TRBJ2-3; no firm D call. This CDR3 contains 17 residues. Germline loops: CDR1 SGHTA, CDR2 FQGNSA. V dropped 2 bases and J dropped 1 base, with 16 bases sitting between them.

The V and J genes are TRBV5-6 and TRBJ2-7, with D unresolved. V was cut by 6 bases and J by 6 bases, with 19 bases left in between. Germline CDR1 SGHDT, CDR2 YYEEEE. There are 14 residues in the CDR3. The CDR3 protein is CASTPFVASGEQYF. CDR3 nucleotide sequence: TGTGCCAGCACCCCCTTTGTCGCTAGTGGCGAGCAGTACTTC.

The genes are TRBV5-1 and TRBJ2-5; 7 bases match TRBD2. The V gene's germline CDR1 is SGHRS and CDR2 YFSETQ. The J segment lost 3 bases and the V segment lost 4 bases, leaving 6 bases of the junction unmatched. The CDR3 runs to 14 residues. DNA of the CDR3: TGCGCCAGCAGCGCGGTGGGGAGGGAAGAGACCCAGTACTTC. It encodes CASSAVGREETQYF.

The genes are TRBV5-1 and TRBJ1-1, with a tentative D call TRBD1 (5 bases). CDR1 is SGHRS, CDR2 YFSETQ, per germline. V was cut by 0 bases and J by 4 bases, with 13 bases left in between. The CDR3 has 15 amino acids. CDR3: CASSLAEGRGTEAFF. The CDR3 DNA sequence: TGCGCCAGCAGCTTGGCCGAGGGGCGCGGCACTGAAGCTTTCTTT.

The CDR3 DNA reads TGTGCCAGCAGCCCCCAGGGGACCCTATTTGGCTACACCTTC. Encoded protein: CASSPQGTLFGYTF. This chain joins TRBV5-4 and TRBJ1-2, with D possibly TRBD1 on 6 matching bases. V was pared by 4 bases and J by 7 bases, with 17 bases between. CDR3 length: 14 amino acids. CDR1 and CDR2 from the germline V gene are SGHNT and YYREEE (reference sequence).

On this clone itself: The junction departs from the called germline gene at one end, perhaps through a read error. The J gene is TRBJ2-2, the V gene TRBV7-7; the D gene is possibly TRBD2 (6 bases). Per the germline V gene, CDR1 is SSHAT and CDR2 is FNYEAQ (reference sequence). The CDR3 extends over 13 amino acids. The CDR3 here is CASSFAGTGELFF. The CDR3 nucleotides are TGTGCTAGCAGCTTCGCGGGGACCGGGGAGCTGTTTTTT.

Only a few counts were recorded for this clone. The chain has TRBV25-1 and TRBJ1-1; D unresolved. Germline values: CDR1 MGHDK, CDR2 SYGVNS. This CDR3 has 12 amino acids. V was cut by 4 bases and J by 4 bases, with 7 bases left in between. CDR3 sequence: CASSGTVTEAFF. The CDR3 nucleotides are TGTGCCAGCAGTGGGACCGTCACTGAAGCTTTCTTT.

The chain is built from TRBV11-2 and TRBJ1-2, with TRBD1 identical over 9 bases. Germline V gives CDR1 SGHAT, CDR2 FQNNGV. The CDR3 has 16 amino acids. J lost 7 bases, V lost 1 base, and 10 bases had no gene match. The CDR3, as DNA: TGTGCCAGCAGCTTAGGACACCGGGACAGGGCGCTTGGCTACACCTTC. Encoded protein: CASSLGHRDRALGYTF.